The 2 T cell receptor beta chains given below trace back to one sample, sequenced in a study of T cell changes during pregnancy in multiple sclerosis (dated by TCRdb to about 2019). Libraries were made using the immunoSEQ multiplex PCR assay. What TCRdb holds here is the immuneACCESS table cut down to in-frame rearrangements. Part of the clones is not present; checked against another copy, under half of the missing clones reflect an unresolved V gene, and the others are unexplained. In all, the sample holds tens of thousands of clones, and approximately 92% of those were seen once. 0.15% to 0.2% of the sample comes from the top ten. This sample comprised CD4+ T cells from peripheral blood mononuclear cells, obtained after pregnancy. The receptors shown here come from a female donor in good health, enrolled as a control in a pregnancy study.

CDR3 nucleotide sequence: TGTGCCAGCAGTAAAGGGGACAGGGGCAGCAATCAGCCCCAGCATTTT. Its translation: CASSKGDRGSNQPQHF. The chain recombines TRBV27 with TRBJ1-5; 10 bases are shared with TRBD1. The CDR3 has 16 amino acids. V gave up 5 bases and J gave up 1 base; unmatched junction bases: 5. The germline V gene has CDR1 MNHEY and CDR2 SMNVEV (reference sequence).

V gene TRBV18 combines with J gene TRBJ1-4; D is unresolved. V shed 2 bases and J shed 0 bases, with 10 bases lying between them. This CDR3 contains 16 residues. The germline CDR1 and CDR2 sequences are KGHSH and LQKENI. CDR3: CASSPWGETTNEKLFF. CDR3 coding DNA: TGTGCCAGCTCACCATGGGGAGAGACAACTAATGAAAAACTGTTTTTT.